One and the same sample provided the 7 T cell receptor beta chains below, sequenced in a study of prognosis after radiotherapy for stage I lung cancer. Multiplex PCR, run in two rounds, amplified TCR beta CDR3 from genomic DNA. Every TRBV and TRBJ gene had its own specific primer in first-round PCR. TCRdb analysed the multiplex PCR reads with MiXCR anew, one entry per CDR3 protein. Of fewer than 20,000 distinct CDR3 sequences listed, 50% to 60% were seen once; the top ten hold roughly 27%. This material consisted of PBMCs, taken before or after stereotactic body radiation therapy (not recorded which). The receptors come from a donor over 45 with non-small cell lung cancer.

This chain joins TRBV28 and TRBJ1-5; 8 nucleotides line up with TRBD1. Germline CDR1 and CDR2: MDHEN and SYDVKM. This CDR3 is built from 15 residues. Trimming at V came to 9 bases and at J to 5 bases, leaving 12 bases not matched to a gene. In DNA form, the CDR3 reads TGTGCCAGTTTCTTACGGGGACAGGCCGATCAGCCCCAGCATTTT. This gives the protein CASFLRGQADQPQHF.

The chain employs TRBV2 and TRBJ2-2; D perhaps matches TRBD2 (5 bases). CDR3 length equals 13 residues. V gave up 4 bases and J gave up 14 bases, with 17 bases separating them. The V gene's germline CDR1 is SNHLY and CDR2 FYNNEI. CDR3: CASSAREAGYLFF. DNA for the CDR3: TGTGCCAGCAGTGCTCGGGAAGCCGGGTATCTGTTTTTT. Full variable domain (missing parts from reference TRBV2 and TRBJ2-2): EPEVTQTPSHQVTQMGQEVILRCVPISNHLYFYWYRQILGQKVEFLVSFYNNEISEKSEIFDDQFSVERPDGSNFTLKIRSTKLEDSAMYFCASSAREAGYLFFGEGSRLTVL.

Only a few counts were recorded for this clonotype. This sequence is one base from a far larger clone and is likely a read error. V is TRBV5-1 and J is TRBJ2-4, with a weak D call TRBD2 (5 bases). The germline CDR1 and CDR2 sequences are SGHRS and YFSETQ. CDR3 length equals 15 residues. The DNA for the CDR3 is TGTGCCAGCAGTTATATCGCGGACCGGGGTGGCATTCAGTACTTC. Protein: CASSYIADRGGIQYF.

With regard to this clonotype: Only one base separates this from a far larger clonotype, so it likely reflects a read error. The V call is TRBV6-5, the J call TRBJ2-6; 8 positions match TRBD1. The CDR3 has 17 residues. The J segment lost 0 bases and the V segment lost 4 bases, leaving 5 bases of the junction unmatched. CDR1 and CDR2 from the germline V gene are MNHEY and SVGAGI. The CDR3 nucleotides are TGTGCCAGCAGTTTGACAGGGGAGTCCTCTGGGGCCAACGTCCTGACTTTC. Its protein product is CASSLTGESSGANVLTF.

In its sample, this clonotype was seen many times. The chain carries TRBV7-8 and TRBJ2-1; 7 nucleotides match TRBD2. This CDR3 spans 14 amino acids. With 9 bases clipped from V and 7 bases from J, the junction kept 12 bases outside the gene matches. Germline loops: CDR1 SGHVS, CDR2 FQNEAQ. The CDR3 protein is CASIARTSLNEQFF. In DNA form, the CDR3 reads TGTGCCAGTATTGCCCGGACTAGTCTAAATGAGCAGTTCTTC.

As concerns this clonotype: A read error is likely, as this CDR3 ends without the conserved phenylalanine or tryptophan. The chain employs TRBV2 and TRBJ1-1; no definite D call. The V end was cut by 4 bases, the J end by 2 bases, with 8 bases between. Per germline, CDR1 SNHLY and CDR2 FYNNEI. The CDR3 consists of 13 residues. The CDR3 is CASSVYRNTEAFL. As DNA, the CDR3 is TGTGCCAGCAGTGTGTATCGAAACACTGAAGCTTTCCTT.

This clonotype was observed many times. V usage is TRBV19 and J usage is TRBJ2-1; D possibly corresponds to TRBD1 (6 bases). Germline-derived CDR1 and CDR2 are LNHDA and SQIVND (reference sequence). Trimming took off 6 bases at V and 0 bases at J, with 15 bases between the two ends. This CDR3 region has 16 residues. The CDR3 region is CASSALTGGSYNEQFF. In nucleotides, the CDR3 is TGTGCCAGTAGCGCCCTGACAGGAGGCTCCTACAATGAGCAGTTCTTC. The full variable domain, rest sourced from reference TRBV19 and TRBJ2-1, is DGGITQSPKYLFRKEGQNVTLSCEQNLNHDAMYWYRQDPGQGLRLIYYSQIVNDFQKGDIAEGYSVSREKKESFPLTVTSAQKNPTAFYLCASSALTGGSYNEQFFGPGTRLTVL.